This entry lists 11 T cell receptor beta chains sequenced from one sample in a study of vaccination effects on CD4 cells after COVID-19. The antigens of these receptors remain unknown. Under the ViraFEST assay, PBMC were stimulated with viral peptide pools so that antigen-specific CD4+ T cells expanded. Sequencing was performed afterwards. Cultured cells yielded isolated CD4+ T cells after less than 11 days. The repertoire was sequenced with immunoSEQ multiplex PCR; TCRdb's copy has only in-frame clones and lacks some. The table records more than 50,000 clones, 75% to 85% of them present only once. The sample consisted of CD4+ T cells from PBMCs cultured with HCoV-229E spike peptides, taken before COVID-19 vaccination. The receptors originated from a human donor who received a COVID-19 vaccine.

The rearrangement joins TRBV6-2 or TRBV6-3 to TRBJ2-5; 7 nucleotides line up with TRBD1. The CDR3 length is 17 residues. Losses at the gene ends were 0 bases for V and 4 bases for J; bases not matched to a gene: 11. Per germline, CDR1 MNHEY and CDR2 SVGEGT. The CDR3 is CASSYSVVGQDRETQYF. CDR3 DNA sequence: TGTGCCAGCAGTTACTCCGTTGTCGGACAGGATAGAGAGACCCAGTACTTC.

V gene TRBV19 combines with J gene TRBJ2-1, with TRBD1 identical over 12 bases. CDR3 length: 17 residues. In germline, CDR1 is LNHDA, CDR2 SQIVND (reference sequence). Losses at the gene ends were 3 bases for V and 4 bases for J; bases not matched to a gene: 7. The CDR3 DNA sequence: TGTGCCAGTAGTATCAGCCGGGACAGGGGGCATTACAATGAGCAGTTCTTC. Translation gives CASSISRDRGHYNEQFF.

This chain connects TRBV2 to TRBJ2-2, with TRBD2 matching 9 bases. The germline V gene encodes CDR1 SNHLY and CDR2 FYNNEI. The CDR3 extends over 16 amino acids. V was clipped by 3 bases and J by 3 bases; unmatched bases: 5. CDR3: CASSDPSGTDTGELFF. CDR3 DNA: TGTGCCAGCAGTGACCCTAGCGGGACAGACACCGGGGAGCTGTTTTTT.

The V and J genes are TRBV10-2 and TRBJ1-2; D remains ambiguous. Trimming took off 4 bases at V and 6 bases at J, with 9 bases between the two ends. CDR1 WSHSY and CDR2 SAAADI come from the germline V gene. There are 12 residues in the CDR3. The DNA for the CDR3 is TGCGCCAGCAGTGGAACAGTTGATGGCTACACCTTC. It is translated as CASSGTVDGYTF.

The chain joins TRBV10-1 to TRBJ2-2; possible D gene TRBD1, 6 bases. V lost 5 bases, J lost 0 bases, and 10 bases lay in between. The germline CDR1 and CDR2 sequences are WNHNN and SYGVQD (reference sequence). The length of the CDR3 is 15 residues. The CDR3 nucleotides read TGCGCCAGCAGTTCTCGGACAGCGAACACCGGGGAGCTGTTTTTT. It yields the protein CASSSRTANTGELFF.

V is TRBV7-9 and J is TRBJ1-2; 10 bases map to TRBD1. Trimming at V came to 4 bases and at J to 5 bases, leaving 4 bases not matched to a gene. Germline CDR1 and CDR2: SEHNR and FQNEAQ (reference sequence). This CDR3 has 14 amino acids. CDR3 sequence: CASSSGTGVYGYTF. For the CDR3, the DNA is TGTGCCAGCAGCTCCGGGACAGGGGTTTATGGCTACACCTTC.

The chain has TRBV6-4 and TRBJ2-7; TRBD1 or TRBD2 may be the D gene (5 bases each). The CDR3 spans 15 residues. Germline-derived CDR1 and CDR2 are MRHNA and SNTAGT. Trimming took off 6 bases at V and 7 bases at J, with 22 bases between the two ends. CDR3 nucleotides: TGTGCCAGCAGCGAGAGGGACGTCCGATTGTGTGAGCAGTACGTC. Translating it yields CASSERDVRLCEQYV.

The chain employs TRBV7-2 and TRBJ1-6; TRBD1 is a possible D gene (5 bases). Trimming stripped 2 bases from V and 11 bases from J, with 10 bases between. Germline V gene lookup returns CDR1 SGHTA and CDR2 FQGNSA. CDR3 length: 13 amino acids. The CDR3 sequence: CASSLPGLAPLHF. CDR3 nucleotides: TGTGCCAGCAGCTTACCAGGGTTAGCACCCCTCCACTTT.

V gene TRBV6-6 combines with J gene TRBJ2-5; 9 bases match TRBD1. The CDR3 length is 14 residues. Germline V gene lookup returns CDR1 MNHNY and CDR2 SVGAGI (reference sequence). V lost 4 bases, J lost 3 bases, and 3 bases stayed unmatched. CDR3 bases: TGTGCCAGCAGTTCACAGGGGGCAGAAGAGACCCAGTACTTC. Amino acid sequence: CASSSQGAEETQYF.

The chain employs TRBV5-1 and TRBJ2-2, with D possibly being TRBD2 (7 bases). Germline V CDR1 and CDR2: SGHRS, YFSETQ. V was pared by 0 bases and J by 4 bases, with 13 bases between. The CDR3 runs 16 residues. Written as DNA, the CDR3 is TGCGCCAGCAGCTTGGAGGGGGGGGCGAGCACCGGGGAGCTGTTTTTT. It is translated as CASSLEGGASTGELFF. Full variable domain (rest looked up from reference TRBV5-1 and TRBJ2-2): KAGVTQTPRYLIKTRGQQVTLSCSPISGHRSVSWYQQTPGQGLQFLFEYFSETQRNKGNFPGRFSGRQFSNSRSEMNVSTLELGDSALYLCASSLEGGASTGELFFGEGSRLTVL.

This chain joins TRBV6-5 and TRBJ2-3; D is possibly TRBD2 (7 bases). Germline V gene lookup returns CDR1 MNHEY and CDR2 SVGAGI. V shed 6 bases and J shed 1 base, with 11 bases lying between them. The CDR3 is 14 residues long. CDR3 loop: CASRKGGGTDTQYF. Written as DNA, the CDR3 is TGTGCCAGCAGGAAAGGGGGGGGCACAGATACGCAGTATTTT.